Following are 6 T cell receptor beta chains from one sample sequenced in a study of blood T cells in healthy people across ages. A sample-barcoded 5' primer and a J-beta primer mix were used in a second PCR of roughly 6 to 11 cycles. TCRdb reprocessed the 5' RACE reads with MiXCR, giving one entry per CDR3 protein. The repertoire holds about 930,000 distinct CDR3 sequences, with 25% to 30% as singletons. These data were likewise used in another study, on T cells of mothers and their children.

The sequenced sample was blood. These receptors were taken from a woman between 35 and 50 years old in good health.

This clonotype was seen many times. The chain joins TRBV12-3 or TRBV12-4 to TRBJ2-4; D unresolved. This CDR3 spans 16 amino acids. Trimming took off 2 bases at V and 2 bases at J, with 13 bases between the two ends. CDR3 coding DNA: TGTGCCAGCAGTTTAATAGGCTGGGGAACCAAAAACATTCAGTACTTC. Its translation is CASSLIGWGTKNIQYF.

This clonotype was counted at least ten times. The gene calls are TRBV5-1 and TRBJ1-2; TRBD1 agrees at 12 bases. Trimming removed 2 bases from V and 8 bases from J; junction bases left unmatched: 13. From germline, CDR1 is SGHRS and CDR2 YFSETQ. This CDR3 is built from 17 residues. CDR3 nucleotide sequence: TGCGCCAGCAGCTTTTACCCGGGACAGGGGGCTCAATCGGGCTACACCTTC. Translated: CASSFYPGQGAQSGYTF.

This clonotype was counted ten times or more. The J gene is TRBJ2-4, the V gene TRBV29-1, with no clear D. This CDR3 spans 14 amino acids. Germline V lookup: CDR1 SQVTM, CDR2 ANQGSEA. V dropped 6 bases and J dropped 0 bases, with 12 bases sitting between them. CDR3 loop: CSVTTRLAKNIQYF. CDR3 DNA: TGCAGCGTGACGACACGGTTAGCCAAAAACATTCAGTACTTC.

For this clonotype: Being one base from a much bigger clone, this may be a read error. The rearrangement links TRBV29-1 to TRBJ1-4; D gene unclear. CDR3 length equals 13 residues. Germline lookup yields CDR1 SQVTM and CDR2 ANQGSEA. In DNA form, the CDR3 reads TGCAGCGTTGAAGGGCCAGTTGGAGAAAAACGGTTTTTT. Its protein is CSVEGPVGEKRFF.

The V gene is TRBV7-8, the J gene TRBJ1-2; 9 bases are a match to TRBD1. This CDR3 has 14 residues. Trimming removed 1 base from V and 8 bases from J; junction bases left unmatched: 5. Germline V gene lookup returns CDR1 SGHVS and CDR2 FQNEAQ. CDR3 sequence (DNA): TGTGCCAGCAGCTTAGTATCGGACAGGGGAGGCTACACCTTC. Protein product: CASSLVSDRGGYTF. Full variable domain (missing parts from reference TRBV7-8 and TRBJ1-2): GAGVSQSPRYKVAKRGQDVALRCDPISGHVSLFWYQQALGQGPEFLTYFQNEAQLDKSGLPSDRFFAERPEGSVSTLKIQRTQQEDSAVYLCASSLVSDRGGYTFGSGTRLTVV.

The chain recombines TRBV3-1 with TRBJ2-7; D assignment may be TRBD1 or TRBD2 (5 bases each). Trimming pared 2 bases from V and 2 bases from J, leaving 10 bases between. CDR3 length: 14 residues. The germline gives CDR1 LGHDT, CDR2 YNNKEL (reference sequence). CDR3 protein: CASSQSQGPYEQYF. CDR3 nucleotides: TGTGCCAGCAGCCAATCGCAGGGACCCTACGAGCAGTACTTC.